Given below is one T cell receptor beta chain in context. Its antigen is unidentified. Clones were sequenced by immunoSEQ multiplex PCR, and TCRdb holds only the in-frame ones, with some missing. The table has fewer than 3 million clones, 85% to 95% seen once. Trimming stripped 0 bases from V and 0 bases from J, with 9 bases between. Germline V gene sequence: CDR1 SGHRS, CDR2 YFSETQ. The CDR3 covers 16 residues. The sample is drawn from a study of shared clonotypes between healthy human individuals. Findings of the study overall: Donors were few, which limited the genetic and exposure-history diversity represented.

The sequencing input was naive CD4+ T cells from PBMCs. Described subset: CD45RA+ positively selected. V is TRBV5-1 and J is TRBJ1-4; D uncertain. This TCR derives from a man younger than 30 in good health. Some clones in this sample may be carry-over from other donors' samples. CDR3 region: CASSLGSSTTNEKLFF. CDR3 sequence (DNA): TGCGCCAGCAGCTTGGGGAGCAGCACAACTAATGAAAAACTGTTTTTT.